This passage covers 10 T cell receptor beta chains from one sample sequenced in a study of blood T cell repertoires in COVID-19. Assay: immunoSEQ multiplex PCR; the TCRdb copy retains only in-frame clones and omits some. The table lists 35,000 to 40,000 clones, approximately 88% of them singletons, with less than 8% in the top ten. What was sequenced was peripheral blood. The receptor set was obtained from a human donor in a cohort sampled during active COVID-19.

The chain has TRBV7-2 and TRBJ2-3; 8 bases are a match to TRBD2. V lost 3 bases and J lost 0; bases outside the gene matches: 14. This CDR3 has 19 residues. The germline gives CDR1 SGHTA, CDR2 FQGNSA. The CDR3 loop reads CASSFPLGSGKLSTDTQYF. The CDR3 DNA follows: TGTGCCAGCAGCTTCCCCCTTGGTAGCGGGAAACTTAGCACAGATACGCAGTATTTT.

This chain joins TRBV3-1 (or the pseudogene TRBV3-2) and TRBJ2-7; D is possibly TRBD2 (6 bases). V dropped 2 bases and J dropped 5 bases, with 19 bases sitting between them. The CDR3 has 16 amino acids. Per germline, CDR1 LGHDT and CDR2 YNNKEL (reference sequence). The DNA of the CDR3 is TGTGCCAGCAGCCAATTCTTGGGGACTCCAAAGGACGAGCAGTACTTC. Translated, it gives CASSQFLGTPKDEQYF.

This chain uses TRBV7-9 with TRBJ1-4; possible D gene TRBD1, 5 bases. The V gene's germline CDR1 is SEHNR and CDR2 FQNEAQ (reference sequence). V lost 3 bases and J lost 0, with 8 bases in between. The CDR3 totals 15 residues. The CDR3 region is CASSFWTSTNEKLFF. CDR3 DNA: TGTGCCAGCAGCTTCTGGACATCAACTAATGAAAAACTGTTTTTT.

This chain uses TRBV18 with TRBJ1-1; 7 bases are shared with TRBD1. Unmatched junction bases numbered 3, after V lost 2 bases and J lost 0 bases. This CDR3 has 15 residues. CDR1 and CDR2 (germline): KGHSH, LQKENI. In DNA form, the CDR3 reads TGTGCCAGCTCACCAAGACAGGGTATGAACACTGAAGCTTTCTTT. It codes for CASSPRQGMNTEAFF. Full variable domain (remainder filled in from reference TRBV18 and TRBJ1-1): NAGVMQNPRHLVRRRGQEARLRCSPMKGHSHVYWYRQLPEEGLKFMVYLQKENIIDESGMPKERFSAEFPKEGPSILRIQQVVRGDSAAYFCASSPRQGMNTEAFFGQGTRLTVV.

This chain links TRBV27 with TRBJ1-2; 7 bases align to TRBD1. This CDR3 has 15 amino acids. The V and J ends lost 7 bases and 4 bases, in that order; junction bases with no gene match: 12. Per the germline V gene, CDR1 is MNHEY and CDR2 is SMNVEV (reference sequence). CDR3 sequence: CASTERQGYFYGYTF. The DNA of the CDR3 is TGTGCCAGCACCGAGCGACAGGGCTATTTCTATGGCTACACCTTC.

The chain has TRBV6-2 or TRBV6-3 and TRBJ1-2; D gene unclear. Germline loops: CDR1 MNHEY, CDR2 SVGEGT. V was clipped by 5 bases and J by 5 bases, with 21 bases between them. The CDR3 consists of 16 residues. The CDR3 spells CASSQRNSPSTYGYTF. CDR3 coding DNA: TGTGCCAGCAGTCAACGGAACAGCCCAAGTACTTATGGCTACACCTTC.

This clone was counted once. This chain links TRBV5-1 with TRBJ1-4, with 8 bases lining up with TRBD1. Germline loops: CDR1 SGHRS, CDR2 YFSETQ. The junction had 5 bases not matched to a gene; V was cut back by 0 bases and J by 7 bases. This CDR3 spans 15 amino acids. CDR3 amino acids: CASSLGQGKVEKLFF. The CDR3 DNA follows: TGCGCCAGCAGCTTGGGACAGGGGAAAGTTGAAAAACTGTTTTTT.

The CDR3 coding sequence is TGTGCCAGTGCGGTCCTAGCGGGAGGAAAGGATACGCAGTATTTT. Its translation: CASAVLAGGKDTQYF. This chain joins TRBV19 and TRBJ2-3, with 11 bases identical to TRBD2. The CDR3 has 15 residues. The germline V gene has CDR1 LNHDA and CDR2 SQIVND (reference sequence). With V trimmed by 8 bases and J by 6 bases, 10 bases remained unmatched. The whole variable domain, remainder taken from reference TRBV19 and TRBJ2-3, is DGGITQSPKYLFRKEGQNVTLSCEQNLNHDAMYWYRQDPGQGLRLIYYSQIVNDFQKGDIAEGYSVSREKKESFPLTVTSAQKNPTAFYLCASAVLAGGKDTQYFGPGTRLTVL.

This clone was observed a few times. The chain uses TRBV11-2 and TRBJ2-5; 9 bases line up with TRBD2. The CDR3 length is 17 residues. Trimming at V came to 2 bases and at J to 4 bases, leaving 11 bases not matched to a gene. CDR1 and CDR2 from the germline V gene are SGHAT and FQNNGV. CDR3 coding DNA: TGTGCCAGCAGCTTACCCCCTCTAGCGGGACGTTTAGAGACCCAGTACTTC. The encoded protein is CASSLPPLAGRLETQYF.

The chain combines TRBV2 with TRBJ2-1, with 14 bases lining up with TRBD2. This CDR3 has 18 residues. V shed 6 bases and J 1 base; nucleotides not matched to a gene: 8. Germline loops: CDR1 SNHLY, CDR2 FYNNEI. The CDR3 loop is CASRTSGGALFSYNEQFF. The DNA of the CDR3 is TGTGCCAGCAGGACTAGCGGGGGGGCCTTATTTTCCTACAATGAGCAGTTCTTC.